This T cell receptor beta chain was obtained from a study of OX40 agonist ivuxolimab in advanced cancers. The V gene's germline CDR1 is SNHLY and CDR2 FYNNEI. There are 13 residues in the CDR3. V shed 5 bases and J shed 5 bases, with 9 bases lying between them. Profiled with immunoSEQ multiplex PCR; TCRdb holds only in-frame clones, not every one. The sample lists 50,000 to 65,000 clones, 85% to 90% occurring once. Material: CD4+ or CD8+ T cells sorted from blood, obtained in a trial of the OX40 agonist ivuxolimab. This chain connects TRBV2 to TRBJ2-2; possible D gene TRBD1, 5 bases. The clonotype originates from an adult with an advanced solid tumor such as melanoma, head and neck, liver or kidney cancer. The CDR3 protein is CASSTTVTGELFF. The CDR3 region has the DNA TGTGCCAGCAGTACGACAGTTACCGGGGAGCTGTTTTTT.